What follows are 29 T cell receptor beta chains derived from one specimen sequenced in a study of cytomegalovirus exposure and HLA in healthy donors. 13 Jbeta primers and 60 Vbeta primers were used for the PCR. Assay used: immunoSEQ multiplex PCR; TCRdb lists only in-frame clones, some missing. The profile covers more than 95,000 clones, with 50% to 80% appearing a single time and approximately 3% taken by the ten largest. The sample taken for sequencing was PBMCs. The receptors were gathered from a man between 60 and 75 years old in good health and CMV-seronegative.

The chain employs TRBV11-1 and TRBJ2-7, with D perhaps matching TRBD2 (7 bases). There are 14 residues in the CDR3. V shed 5 bases and J shed 3 bases, with 14 bases lying between them. In germline, CDR1 is SGHAT, CDR2 FQDESV (reference sequence). CDR3 DNA: TGTGCCAGCAGCCCGCAGGGAGGGGGCTACGAGCAGTACTTC. Its translation: CASSPQGGGYEQYF. Filled out from reference TRBV11-1 and TRBJ2-7, the complete variable domain reads EAEVAQSPRYKITEKSQAVAFWCDPISGHATLYWYRQILGQGPELLVQFQDESVVDDSQLPKDRFSAERLKGVDSTLKIQPAELGDSAMYLCASSPQGGGYEQYFGPGTRLTVT.

The J gene is TRBJ1-6, the V gene TRBV7-3, with D possibly being TRBD1 (6 bases). Germline assignment: CDR1 SGHTA and CDR2 FQGTGA. Trimming removed 5 bases from V and 7 bases from J, with 12 bases in between. The CDR3 extends over 14 amino acids. The DNA for the CDR3 is TGTGCCAGCAGCATGGGACACTCAAATTCACCCCTCCACTTT. This codes for CASSMGHSNSPLHF.

The chain links TRBV2 to TRBJ2-3; 7 nucleotides line up with TRBD2. The germline gives CDR1 SNHLY, CDR2 FYNNEI. The CDR3 sequence is 16 residues long. J was trimmed by 1 base and V by 0 bases; bases with no gene match: 4. For the CDR3, the DNA is TGTGCCAGCAGTGAAGCGGAGCGGGATGGCACAGATACGCAGTATTTT. This gives the protein CASSEAERDGTDTQYF.

V is TRBV7-8 and J is TRBJ1-2, with TRBD1 matching 10 bases. CDR1 is SGHVS and CDR2 is FQNEAQ in the germline V gene. Unmatched junction bases numbered 11, after V lost 0 bases and J lost 7 bases. The CDR3 covers 17 residues. In DNA, the CDR3 is TGTGCCAGCAGCTTAGCGCCTGAGACAGGGGGCAAGGGTGGCTACACCTTC. It specifies CASSLAPETGGKGGYTF.

The chain uses TRBV5-4 and TRBJ2-7; no clear D gene. Germline assignment: CDR1 SGHNT and CDR2 YYREEE (reference sequence). CDR3 size: 13 residues. The V end was cut by 0 bases, the J end by 7 bases, with 11 bases between. The CDR3 loop is CASSLERPSEQYF. CDR3 nucleotide sequence: TGTGCCAGCAGCTTGGAAAGGCCTAGTGAGCAGTACTTC.

This chain uses TRBV4-1 with TRBJ2-7; 13 bases are a match to TRBD2. Germline V lookup: CDR1 MGHRA, CDR2 YSYEKL. CDR3 size: 15 residues. After removal of 4 bases from V and 7 bases from J, the junction contained 7 bases not matched to a gene. CDR3 nucleotides: TGCGCCAGCAGCCCCAGGACTAGCGGGAGCGGAGAGCAGTACTTC. Translation gives CASSPRTSGSGEQYF.

The rearrangement links TRBV29-1 to TRBJ1-6; tentative D call: TRBD1 (5 bases). This CDR3 is built from 13 residues. Trimming removed 4 bases from V and 7 bases from J, with 11 bases in between. CDR1 and CDR2 from the germline V gene are SQVTM and ANQGSEA. The chain's CDR3 is CSVGDSSNSPLHF. The DNA of the CDR3 is TGCAGCGTTGGGGACTCATCAAATTCACCCCTCCACTTT. The full variable domain, in which reference TRBV29-1 and TRBJ1-6 provide the parts outside the CDR3, is SAVISQKPSRDICQRGTSLTIQCQVDSQVTMMFWYRQQPGQSLTLIATANQGSEATYESGFVIDKFPISRPNLTFSTLTVSNMSPEDSSIYLCSVGDSSNSPLHFGNGTRLTVT.

The V gene is TRBV29-1, the J gene TRBJ2-2; TRBD2 agrees at 7 bases. Germline CDR1 is SQVTM and CDR2 is ANQGSEA. V shed 7 bases and J 3 bases; nucleotides not matched to a gene: 8. The CDR3 spans 14 residues. The CDR3 loop is CSATGTTYTGELFF. CDR3 DNA sequence: TGCAGCGCAACCGGGACTACATACACCGGGGAGCTGTTTTTT.

This sequence joins TRBV6-4 and TRBJ2-1; a weak D match, TRBD2 (6 bases). Germline V gene sequence: CDR1 MRHNA, CDR2 SNTAGT. The CDR3 has 16 residues. Deletions cut 9 bases from V and 1 base from J, with 19 bases between. The CDR3 is CAREKKRSGSYNEQFF. The DNA for the CDR3 is TGTGCCAGGGAAAAGAAGCGGAGCGGGTCCTACAATGAGCAGTTCTTC.

In its sample, this clone was seen once. The rearrangement links TRBV6-1 to TRBJ2-1; 10 nucleotides agree with TRBD2. The length of the CDR3 is 16 residues. Trimming cost V 3 bases and J 2 bases; bases outside gene matches: 4. Looked up from germline, CDR1 is MNHNS and CDR2 is SASEGT. The CDR3 bases are TGTGCCAGCAGTGAGCTAACTAGCGGGACCTACAATGAGCAGTTCTTC. It codes for CASSELTSGTYNEQFF.

This clone was counted between two and nine times. The chain carries TRBV18 and TRBJ2-7; 8 bases fit TRBD1. There are 15 residues in the CDR3. CDR1 is KGHSH, CDR2 LQKENI, per germline. The J segment lost 5 bases and the V segment lost 4 bases, leaving 10 bases of the junction unmatched. The CDR3 sequence: CASSLQGASGDEQYF. The CDR3 coding sequence is TGTGCCAGCTCACTCCAGGGGGCAAGTGGAGACGAGCAGTACTTC.

The J gene is TRBJ2-1, the V gene TRBV4-2; 7 positions match TRBD2. With V trimmed by 0 bases and J by 0 bases, 2 bases remained unmatched. Per germline, CDR1 LGHNA and CDR2 YNFKEQ. The CDR3 totals 16 residues. CDR3 sequence reads: CASSQDPGGSYNEQFF. DNA of the CDR3: TGTGCCAGCAGCCAAGATCCGGGGGGCTCCTACAATGAGCAGTTCTTC.

A few counts support this clone. The chain employs TRBV18 and TRBJ2-5; D not certain. Germline V gives CDR1 KGHSH, CDR2 LQKENI. The CDR3 contains 14 residues. Trimming shortened V by 0 bases and J by 4 bases, and 9 bases separated the two germline ends. The CDR3 sequence is CASSPPSVRETQYF. CDR3 sequence (DNA): TGTGCCAGCTCACCACCGAGTGTAAGAGAGACCCAGTACTTC. The full variable domain, its missing parts supplied by reference TRBV18 and TRBJ2-5, is NAGVMQNPRHLVRRRGQEARLRCSPMKGHSHVYWYRQLPEEGLKFMVYLQKENIIDESGMPKERFSAEFPKEGPSILRIQQVVRGDSAAYFCASSPPSVRETQYFGPGTRLLVL.

This clone was found a few times. This chain connects TRBV10-3 to TRBJ1-2; 8 bases align to TRBD1. Per germline, CDR1 ENHRY and CDR2 SYGVKD. This CDR3 region has 17 residues. V lost 0 bases and J lost 2; bases outside the gene matches: 8. CDR3 loop: CAISESTGQEENYGYTF. The DNA for the CDR3 is TGTGCCATCAGTGAGTCGACGGGACAGGAGGAGAACTATGGCTACACCTTC.

The rearrangement joins TRBV6-6 to TRBJ2-2, with 8 bases matching TRBD2. The CDR3 is made up of 15 amino acids. Germline V gene data show CDR1 as MNHNY and CDR2 as SVGAGI (reference sequence). V trimming: 6 bases; J trimming: 5 bases; junction bases outside the gene matches: 8. The CDR3 coding sequence is TGTGCCAGCAGCCCAACCGTAGCGGGAACCGGGGAGCTGTTTTTT. Protein: CASSPTVAGTGELFF.

This rearrangement joins TRBV28 to TRBJ1-3, with D unclear. The germline V and J ends were trimmed by 3 bases and 4 bases, with 10 bases remaining between them. CDR3 length: 14 residues. Per germline, CDR1 MDHEN and CDR2 SYDVKM. CDR3 loop: CASSLQGAGNTIYF. The CDR3 DNA follows: TGTGCCAGCAGTTTGCAAGGAGCGGGAAACACCATATATTTT.

This chain joins TRBV5-4 and TRBJ2-3; TRBD2 matches 11 bases. This CDR3 is 16 amino acids long. With V trimmed by 3 bases and J by 2 bases, 5 bases remained unmatched. Germline values: CDR1 SGHNT, CDR2 YYREEE (reference sequence). CDR3 residues: CASSSELAGATDTQYF. Written as DNA, the CDR3 is TGTGCCAGCAGCTCTGAACTAGCGGGGGCCACAGATACGCAGTATTTT.

This clone was counted once. The V gene is TRBV6-4, the J gene TRBJ1-2; the D gene is possibly TRBD1 (6 bases). V lost 4 bases to trimming and J lost 4 bases, with 16 bases between them. CDR1 is MRHNA, CDR2 SNTAGT, per germline. The CDR3 runs to 15 residues. The DNA for the CDR3 is TGTGCCAGCAGTGCAGACTCCGGGACATCCTATGGCTACACCTTC. Translated, it gives CASSADSGTSYGYTF.

The gene calls are TRBV28 and TRBJ1-5, with D possibly TRBD1 on 5 matching bases. The germline V gene encodes CDR1 MDHEN and CDR2 SYDVKM. V dropped 5 bases and J dropped 6 bases, with 20 bases sitting between them. The CDR3 covers 16 residues. CDR3 sequence (DNA): TGTGCCAGCAGTAAAACAGGAAGGGGAAAGGGTCAGCCCCAGCATTTT. This translates into CASSKTGRGKGQPQHF.

The chain joins TRBV12-2 to TRBJ1-5. TRBV12-2 is a pseudogene segment. This CDR3 has 14 residues. The CDR3 reads CASRFRSAAQPQHF. The CDR3 DNA reads TGTGCAAGTCGCTTCCGATCTGCGGCTCAGCCCCAGCATTTT.

This chain uses TRBV6-1 with TRBJ2-7; a possible D gene is TRBD2 (5 bases). This CDR3 is built from 14 residues. Germline values: CDR1 MNHNS, CDR2 SASEGT. Trimming removed 2 bases from V and 5 bases from J, with 13 bases in between. The CDR3 bases are TGTGCCAGCAGTGAATGGGGAGAGGAAGACGAGCAGTACTTC. This gives the protein CASSEWGEEDEQYF.

This clone was observed once. This chain connects TRBV11-3 to TRBJ2-7; unclear D gene. Germline V gene data show CDR1 as SGHNT and CDR2 as YENEEA. The germline V and J ends were trimmed by 2 bases and 3 bases, with 8 bases remaining between them. There are 13 residues in the CDR3. CDR3 sequence (DNA): TGTGCCAGCAGCTTACTACCGAGCTACGAGCAGTACTTC. It translates to CASSLLPSYEQYF.

The V gene is TRBV9, the J gene TRBJ1-4; no firm D call. V was shortened by 0 bases and J by 6 bases, with 15 bases between the two germline ends. Germline V gene sequence: CDR1 SGDLS, CDR2 YYNGEE. CDR3 size: 16 residues. In nucleotides, the CDR3 is TGTGCCAGCAGCGTAGCTTCGGGGATGACGGATGAAAAACTGTTTTTT. Translated, it gives CASSVASGMTDEKLFF. Full variable domain (rest looked up from reference TRBV9 and TRBJ1-4): DSGVTQTPKHLITATGQRVTLRCSPRSGDLSVYWYQQSLDQGLQFLIQYYNGEERAKGNILERFSAQQFPDLHSELNLSSLELGDSALYFCASSVASGMTDEKLFFGSGTQLSVL.

The rearrangement links TRBV5-1 to TRBJ2-7, with 10 bases fitting TRBD2. There are 16 residues in the CDR3. Germline lookup yields CDR1 SGHRS and CDR2 YFSETQ. The J segment lost 2 bases and the V segment lost 0 bases, leaving 5 bases of the junction unmatched. The CDR3 DNA sequence: TGCGCCAGCAGCTTGGCATCGAGCGGGAGGGCCTACGAGCAGTACTTC. This gives the protein CASSLASSGRAYEQYF.

The chain carries TRBV29-1 and TRBJ2-5; 7 nucleotides agree with TRBD1. V dropped 8 bases and J dropped 4; count of bases not matched to a gene: 7. There are 12 residues in the CDR3. The germline V gene has CDR1 SQVTM and CDR2 ANQGSEA. The CDR3 is CSTGQMGETQYF. Here the CDR3 DNA reads TGCAGCACGGGACAGATGGGAGAGACCCAGTACTTC. Full variable domain (rest looked up from reference TRBV29-1 and TRBJ2-5): SAVISQKPSRDICQRGTSLTIQCQVDSQVTMMFWYRQQPGQSLTLIATANQGSEATYESGFVIDKFPISRPNLTFSTLTVSNMSPEDSSIYLCSTGQMGETQYFGPGTRLLVL.

For this clone: Different DNA sequences within this sample yield the same CDR3. The J gene is TRBJ2-3, the V gene TRBV28; 8 bases fit TRBD2. Trimming took 1 base from V and 3 from J; bases not matched to a gene: 6. Germline CDR1 and CDR2: MDHEN and SYDVKM. The CDR3 is 16 residues long. In DNA, the CDR3 is TGTGCCAGCAGTTTATACCGGGGGGGCAGGACAGATACGCAGTATTTT. It translates to CASSLYRGGRTDTQYF.

CDR3 residues: CASSGGLGALYEQYF. The CDR3 coding sequence is TGTGCCAGCAGCGGGGGCCTTGGGGCGCTCTACGAGCAGTACTTC. This chain uses TRBV9 with TRBJ2-7; TRBD1 is a possible D gene (5 bases). V was cut by 3 bases and J by 3 bases, with 16 bases left in between. CDR1 and CDR2 from the germline V gene are SGDLS and YYNGEE. CDR3 length: 15 amino acids.

Comments on this clone: One junction end disagrees with the germline gene, perhaps due to a read error. The genes are TRBV28 and TRBJ1-2; 8 bases line up with TRBD1. The CDR3 consists of 14 residues. Germline V gene sequence: CDR1 MDHEN, CDR2 SYDVKM. CDR3 coding DNA: TGTACCAGCAGCCGATCAGGGGGCATTAATGGCTACACCTTC. Amino acids: CTSSRSGGINGYTF.

This chain's CDR3 is CASSLTDRANEKLFF. The CDR3 DNA sequence: TGTGCCAGCAGCCTAACAGACAGGGCTAATGAAAAACTGTTTTTT. The genes are TRBV9 and TRBJ1-4; 7 bases line up with TRBD1. CDR1 is SGDLS, CDR2 YYNGEE, per germline. V trimming: 4 bases; J trimming: 3 bases; junction bases outside the gene matches: 6. This CDR3 is built from 15 residues.